The clone carrying this TCR beta chain was detected only a few times. Antigen specificity is unknown. Preparation of the TCRbeta library was carried out with unique molecular identifiers. TCRdb processed the PCR reads anew with MiXCR; each CDR3 protein has one entry. The sample holds around 700,000 distinct CDR3 sequences, less than 15% seen once. The data derive from a study of T-cell reconstitution after alpha-beta-depleted transplantation in children. This CDR3 is 12 amino acids long. Trimming removed 8 bases from V and 7 bases from J; junction bases left unmatched: 4. Study-level points and caveats: As was reported, about two months after transplant, alpha-beta T cells came from several hundred expanded graft clones. One year post-transplant, T-cell counts and diversity were largely derived from T cells produced anew. Where some patients showed high TCRbeta diversity at day 60, it came from recipient T cells and thymic progenitors that had survived.

The origin of this receptor is a girl aged 2-10 years with congenital amegakaryocytic thrombocytopenia, due to receive a stem cell transplant. V usage is TRBV12-3 or TRBV12-4 and J usage is TRBJ2-1; 8 bases are a match to TRBD2. This specimen was PBMCs, taken before TCRalphabeta/CD19-depleted stem cell transplant. CDR3 sequence: CASWIAGNEQFF. In DNA form, the CDR3 reads TGTGCCAGCTGGATAGCGGGGAATGAGCAGTTCTTC.